These T cell receptor beta chains were read from a single sample in a study of beta chain features in type 1 diabetes. The method was immunoSEQ multiplex PCR; TCRdb's version includes in-frame clones alone and lacks a portion of them. The table lists about 150,000 clones, 7.5% to 10% of them singletons. Sequenced material: central memory CD4+ T cells from blood. These receptors were obtained from a man younger than 35 in good health. Each CDR3 is given with its conserved first and last residue. D genes are given only for firm matches. Some rows have no size entry. The others give once, few or many, or a class for an expanded clone.

CDR3nt: TGTGCCAGCAGTTACAGCAGGGGTTACGAGCAGTACTTC
CDR3aa: CASSYSRGYEQYF
v_gene: TRBV6-6
abundance: .
j_gene: TRBJ2-7
d_gene: .

CDR3nt: TGTGCCAGCTCACCGCGGCGGGAAGATACGCAGTATTTT
CDR3aa: CASSPRREDTQYF
v_gene: TRBV18
abundance: many
j_gene: TRBJ2-3
d_gene: .

CDR3nt: TGCGCCAGCAGCTTGGGGGGACTAGCGGGGGGTTACAATGAGCAGTTCTTC
CDR3aa: CASSLGGLAGGYNEQFF
v_gene: TRBV5-1
abundance: few
j_gene: TRBJ2-1
d_gene: TRBD2

CDR3nt: TGCGCCAGCAGCTTGGGAGTAGAATGGGAGGGATTGAACACTGAAGCTTTCTTT
CDR3aa: CASSLGVEWEGLNTEAFF
v_gene: TRBV5-1
abundance: many
j_gene: TRBJ1-1
d_gene: .

CDR3nt: TGTGCCAGCAATAACAGGGATTCCTTCTATGGCTACACCTTC
CDR3aa: CASNNRDSFYGYTF
v_gene: TRBV9
abundance: many
j_gene: TRBJ1-2
d_gene: .

CDR3nt: TGTGCCAGCAGCTTAGGACAGGGGGGAACAGATACGCAGTATTTT
CDR3aa: CASSLGQGGTDTQYF
v_gene: TRBV7-7
abundance: .
j_gene: TRBJ2-3
d_gene: TRBD1

CDR3nt: TGTGCCAGCAGCTTATGGGCTAGCGGACGGGAGACCCAGTACTTC
CDR3aa: CASSLWASGRETQYF
v_gene: TRBV7-8
abundance: few
j_gene: TRBJ2-5
d_gene: TRBD2

CDR3nt: TGTGCCAGCAGCCCCCGGGACTCCTTCACTGAAGCTTTCTTT
CDR3aa: CASSPRDSFTEAFF
v_gene: TRBV9
abundance: .
j_gene: TRBJ1-1
d_gene: .

CDR3nt: TGTGCCATCAGGGGACCCTGGGAAGATACGCAGTATTTT
CDR3aa: CAIRGPWEDTQYF
v_gene: TRBV19
abundance: .
j_gene: TRBJ2-3
d_gene: .

CDR3nt: TGTGCCAGCAGTTCGGACAGCCAACGCTACACCTTC
CDR3aa: CASSSDSQRYTF
v_gene: TRBV27
abundance: .
j_gene: TRBJ1-2
d_gene: .

CDR3nt: TGTGCCAGCAGCTTAGCGGGACAAGTCTACAATGAGCAGTTCTTC
CDR3aa: CASSLAGQVYNEQFF
v_gene: TRBV7-9
abundance: .
j_gene: TRBJ2-1
d_gene: .

CDR3nt: TGTGCCAGCAGTGGTAGGGGTCGTTCCTACGAGCAGTACTTC
CDR3aa: CASSGRGRSYEQYF
v_gene: TRBV6-1
abundance: .
j_gene: TRBJ2-7
d_gene: .

CDR3nt: TGTGCCAGCAGCCCTAGGACTAGCGAGACCTACGAGCAGTACTTC
CDR3aa: CASSPRTSETYEQYF
v_gene: TRBV4-2
abundance: few
j_gene: TRBJ2-7
d_gene: TRBD2

CDR3nt: TGTGCCAGCAGTAGGGGGCCCACAGATACGCAGTATTTT
CDR3aa: CASSRGPTDTQYF
v_gene: TRBV7-9
abundance: many
j_gene: TRBJ2-3
d_gene: TRBD1

CDR3nt: TGTGCCAGCACCCCCGAGAGCCTCCATGGCTACACCTTC
CDR3aa: CASTPESLHGYTF
v_gene: TRBV6-1
abundance: .
j_gene: TRBJ1-2
d_gene: .